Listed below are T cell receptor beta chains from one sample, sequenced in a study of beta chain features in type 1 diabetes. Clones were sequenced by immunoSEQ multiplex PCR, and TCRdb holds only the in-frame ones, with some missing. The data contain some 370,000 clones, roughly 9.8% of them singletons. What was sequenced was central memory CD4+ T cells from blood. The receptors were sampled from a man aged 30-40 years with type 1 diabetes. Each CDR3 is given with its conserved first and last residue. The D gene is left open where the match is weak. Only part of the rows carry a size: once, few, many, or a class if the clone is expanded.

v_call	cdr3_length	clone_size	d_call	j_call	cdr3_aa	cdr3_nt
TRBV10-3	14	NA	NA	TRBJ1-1	CAISELEVNTEAFF	TGTGCCATCAGTGAGTTGGAGGTGAACACTGAAGCTTTCTTT
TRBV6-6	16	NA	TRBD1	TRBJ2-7	CASSPTGQGGSYEQYF	TGTGCCAGCAGTCCCACTGGACAGGGAGGCTCCTACGAGCAGTACTTC
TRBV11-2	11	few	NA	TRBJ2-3	CASSRTDTQYF	TGTGCCAGCAGCAGGACAGATACGCAGTATTTT
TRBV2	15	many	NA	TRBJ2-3	CASKSVAGSTDTQYF	TGTGCCAGCAAGTCGGTGGCAGGGAGCACAGATACGCAGTATTTT
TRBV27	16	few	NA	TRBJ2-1	CATSDHRGTQHNEQFF	TGTGCCACCAGTGATCACAGAGGGACTCAGCACAATGAGCAGTTCTTC
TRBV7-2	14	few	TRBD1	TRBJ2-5	CASSLLGQAETQYF	TGTGCCAGCAGCTTACTCGGACAGGCGGAGACCCAGTACTTC
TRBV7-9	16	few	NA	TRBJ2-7	CASSLGRRTSPDEQYF	TGTGCCAGCAGCTTAGGGCGACGGACTTCTCCGGACGAGCAGTACTTC
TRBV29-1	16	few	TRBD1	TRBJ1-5	CSVTLGMGQGASPQHF	TGCAGCGTGACCCTTGGGATGGGACAGGGGGCTTCACCCCAGCATTTT
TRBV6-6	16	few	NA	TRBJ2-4	CASTRGSGVAKNIQYF	TGTGCCAGCACCCGAGGGTCCGGGGTAGCCAAAAACATTCAGTACTTC
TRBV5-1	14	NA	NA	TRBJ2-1	CASTTEKRADEQFF	TGCGCCAGCACCACGGAGAAAAGGGCCGATGAGCAGTTCTTC
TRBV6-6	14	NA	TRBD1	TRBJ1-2	CASSYRDRGSGYTF	TGTGCCAGCAGTTACAGGGACAGGGGGTCTGGCTACACCTTC
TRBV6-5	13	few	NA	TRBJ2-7	CAITSMGAYEQYF	TGTGCCATCACTTCCATGGGGGCCTACGAGCAGTACTTC
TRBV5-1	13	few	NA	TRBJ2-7	CASSRDTTYEQYF	TGCGCCAGCAGCCGGGACACGACCTACGAGCAGTACTTC
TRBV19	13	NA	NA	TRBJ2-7	CASTAGQTYEQYF	TGTGCCAGTACCGCGGGACAGACCTACGAGCAGTACTTC
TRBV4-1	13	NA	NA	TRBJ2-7	CASRSAHTYEQYF	TGCGCCAGTCGGTCAGCACATACCTACGAGCAGTACTTC
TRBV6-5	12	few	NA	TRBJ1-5	CASSRDNQPQHF	TGTGCCAGCAGCCGGGACAATCAGCCCCAGCATTTT